The clone carrying this TCR beta chain has ten or more counts. The data are from a study of response to subunit inactivated influenza vaccine. Germline V lookup: CDR1 SGHVS, CDR2 FQNEAQ. Unmatched junction bases numbered 7, after V lost 4 bases and J lost 9 bases. This CDR3 has 14 amino acids. Using its own MiXCR run on the RT-PCR reads, TCRdb lists one record per CDR3 protein. Counted here are about 160,000 distinct CDR3 sequences, roughly a tenth occurring once; the ten biggest clones make up around 11%. The TCR originated in a man aged 45 to 65 who received an inactivated influenza vaccine. This chain joins TRBV7-8 and TRBJ2-4; TRBD1 agrees at 9 bases. The sequencing used non-naive T cells sorted from PBMCs, collected roughly 6 weeks after vaccination. CDR3 protein: CASSSQGAYGIQYF. The CDR3 DNA is TGTGCCAGCAGCTCACAGGGGGCTTACGGCATTCAGTACTTC.